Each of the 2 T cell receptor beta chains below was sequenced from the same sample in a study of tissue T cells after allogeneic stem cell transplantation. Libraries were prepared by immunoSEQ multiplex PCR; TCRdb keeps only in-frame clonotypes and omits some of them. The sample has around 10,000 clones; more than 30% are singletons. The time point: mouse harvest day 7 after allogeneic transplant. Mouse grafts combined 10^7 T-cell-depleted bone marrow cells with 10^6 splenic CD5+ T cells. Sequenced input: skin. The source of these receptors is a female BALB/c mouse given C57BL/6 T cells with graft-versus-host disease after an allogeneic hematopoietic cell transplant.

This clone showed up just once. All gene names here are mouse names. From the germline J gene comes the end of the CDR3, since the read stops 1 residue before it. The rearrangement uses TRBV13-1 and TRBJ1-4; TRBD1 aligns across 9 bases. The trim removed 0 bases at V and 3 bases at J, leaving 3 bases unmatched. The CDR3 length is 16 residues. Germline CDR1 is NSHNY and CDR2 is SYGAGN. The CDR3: CASSDGGQGTNERLFF. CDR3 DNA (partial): TGTGCCAGCAGTGATGGGGGACAGGGAACCAACGAAAGATTATTT. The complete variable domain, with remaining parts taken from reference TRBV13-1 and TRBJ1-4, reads EAAVTQSPRNKVTVTGGNVTLSCRQTNSHNYMYWYRQDTGHGLRLIHYSYGAGNLRIGDVPDGYKATRTTQEDFFLLLELASPSQTSLYFCASSDGGQGTNERLFFGHGTKLSVL.

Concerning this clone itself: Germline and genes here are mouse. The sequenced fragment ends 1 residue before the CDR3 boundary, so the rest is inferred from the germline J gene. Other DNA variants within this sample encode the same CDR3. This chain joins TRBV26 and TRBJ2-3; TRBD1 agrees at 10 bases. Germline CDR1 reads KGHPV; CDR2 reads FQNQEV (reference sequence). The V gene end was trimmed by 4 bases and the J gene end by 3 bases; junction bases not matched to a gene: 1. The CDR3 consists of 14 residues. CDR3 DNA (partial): TGTGCCAGCAGTCCGACAGGGGGCGCAGAAACGCTGTAT. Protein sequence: CASSPTGGAETLY. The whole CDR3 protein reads CASSPTGGAETLYF.